The 10 T cell receptor beta chains listed next were all sequenced from one sample in a study of neoadjuvant anti-PD-1 for oral cavity cancer. The table came from immunoSEQ multiplex PCR; TCRdb's copy has only in-frame clones and leaves some out. The data hold about 14,000 clones, with 50% to 70% observed a single time. The sample was PBMCs, taken before nivolumab (anti-PD-1) treatment. Receptors were obtained from a person aged 40-85 years with oral cavity squamous cell carcinoma.

Only one count was recorded for this clone. The chain joins TRBV5-1 to TRBJ1-1; D is possibly TRBD1 (6 bases). The V and J ends lost 6 bases and 5 bases respectively, with 17 bases between them. The CDR3 has 14 amino acids. Germline V gives CDR1 SGHRS, CDR2 YFSETQ. The CDR3 region has the DNA TGCGCCAGCAATCCGACAGGTCCGGGTACTGAAGCTTTCTTT. Amino acid sequence: CASNPTGPGTEAFF.

The rearrangement links TRBV5-1 to TRBJ2-5, with D maybe TRBD1 (6 bases). V lost 0 bases to trimming and J lost 5 bases, with 11 bases between them. Looked up from germline, CDR1 is SGHRS and CDR2 is YFSETQ. CDR3 length equals 14 residues. The CDR3 DNA is TGCGCCAGCAGCTTGGGCACAGGGACCGAGACCCAGTACTTC. Its translation: CASSLGTGTETQYF.

This clone was detected a few times. This rearrangement joins TRBV19 to TRBJ1-4; the match to TRBD1 covers 9 bases. With V trimmed by 4 bases and J by 8 bases, 11 bases remained unmatched. CDR1 and CDR2 from the germline V gene are LNHDA and SQIVND (reference sequence). This CDR3 spans 16 amino acids. In nucleotides, the CDR3 is TGTGCCAGTAGTAAGGGACAGGGCTTCTCCAACGAAAAACTGTTTTTT. This sequence encodes CASSKGQGFSNEKLFF.

The chain recombines TRBV12-5 with TRBJ2-1; 9 bases align to TRBD2. The CDR3 runs 15 residues. J was trimmed by 5 bases and V by 7 bases; bases with no gene match: 9. Germline V CDR1 and CDR2: LGHNT, FRNRAP. CDR3 residues: CASAQGGRADNEQFF. CDR3 in DNA: TGTGCTAGTGCCCAGGGCGGGAGGGCTGACAATGAGCAGTTCTTC.

This chain connects TRBV4-1 to TRBJ2-3; TRBD2 matches at 11 bases. CDR3 size: 17 residues. Trimming removed 3 bases from V and 0 bases from J; junction bases left unmatched: 5. The germline CDR1 and CDR2 sequences are MGHRA and YSYEKL. CDR3 DNA sequence: TGCGCCAGCAGCCAGACCGGGACTAGCGGTAGCACAGATACGCAGTATTTT. Translated, it gives CASSQTGTSGSTDTQYF.

The chain employs TRBV2 and TRBJ1-1; D call uncertain. Trimming took 6 bases from V and 0 from J, leaving 8 bases between them. This CDR3 is built from 13 residues. Germline V gene data show CDR1 as SNHLY and CDR2 as FYNNEI. CDR3 sequence reads: CASRDTLNTEAFF. For the CDR3, the DNA is TGTGCCAGCAGAGACACTCTGAACACTGAAGCTTTCTTT.

This rearrangement joins TRBV5-6 to TRBJ2-4; D is possibly TRBD1 (5 bases). V was pared by 1 base and J by 0 bases, with 8 bases between. The CDR3 has 15 amino acids. Germline V gives CDR1 SGHDT, CDR2 YYEEEE. The CDR3 region is CASSLRGLAKNIQYF. The CDR3 coding sequence is TGTGCCAGCAGCTTGAGGGGATTAGCCAAAAACATTCAGTACTTC.

The V and J genes are TRBV30 and TRBJ1-5; TRBD1 agrees at 8 bases. V was clipped by 5 bases and J by 4 bases; unmatched bases: 13. CDR1 is GTSNPN, CDR2 SVGIG, per germline (reference sequence). This CDR3 region has 16 residues. The CDR3 region has the DNA TGTGCCTGGGGAATCTTTCGGACAGGGAGTAATCAGCCCCAGCATTTT. This encodes CAWGIFRTGSNQPQHF.

V and J are TRBV28 and TRBJ1-1; 9 bases line up with TRBD1. Trimming removed 3 bases from V and 6 bases from J; junction bases left unmatched: 14. Germline V gives CDR1 MDHEN, CDR2 SYDVKM. The CDR3 is made up of 17 amino acids. This CDR3 is CASSFPGQGLPLAEAFF. The CDR3 DNA reads TGTGCCAGCAGTTTCCCGGGACAGGGCCTTCCTTTGGCTGAAGCTTTCTTT.

J is TRBJ1-6 and V is TRBV27, with a possible D match to TRBD1 (5 bases). The length of the CDR3 is 13 residues. CDR1 and CDR2 (germline): MNHEY, SMNVEV (reference sequence). Trimming removed 8 bases at V and 8 bases at J, with 13 bases between. In nucleotides, the CDR3 is TGTGCCAGCGGACACGCTTGGGATTCACCCCTCCACTTT. As protein: CASGHAWDSPLHF.